The clone carrying this T cell receptor (beta chain) was detected ten times or more. The record originates from a study of T cells in Graves' hyperthyroidism and ophthalmopathy. Using RNA transcripts as the source, TCR beta CDR3 regions were amplified. Using the HTBI primer set, a first-round RT-PCR was run on the TCR CDR3. Each CDR3 protein gets one entry after TCRdb re-called the multiplex PCR reads with MiXCR. This sample has more than 550,000 distinct CDR3 sequences; roughly 17% occur once, and the top ten carry around 15%. Source material: blood. The TCR was taken from a man between 45 and 60 years old with Graves' hyperthyroidism.

The CDR3 DNA sequence: TGTGCCAGCAGCCAAGGCCCCCGGGGCCAGACGCTCTATGAGCAGTTCTTC. Encoded protein: CASSQGPRGQTLYEQFF. V gene TRBV3-1 combines with J gene TRBJ2-1; perhaps D is TRBD1 or TRBD2 (5 bases each). Trimming stripped 1 base from V and 8 bases from J, with 21 bases between. Per the germline V gene, CDR1 is LGHDT and CDR2 is YNNKEL (reference sequence). The CDR3 consists of 17 residues.